Listed below are T cell receptor beta chains from one sample, sequenced in a study of cytomegalovirus exposure and HLA in healthy donors. Clones were read by immunoSEQ multiplex PCR, and TCRdb kept only the in-frame ones, dropping some. The listing records 100,000 to 150,000 clones. Specimen: PBMCs. These receptors were obtained from a young man in good health and CMV-seronegative. Both conserved end residues are part of each CDR3. D genes are given only for firm matches.

d_call j_call v_call cdr3_aa cdr3_nt
- TRBJ1-5 TRBV6-1 CASSWLLMGNQPQHF TGTGCCAGCAGTTGGCTCCTCATGGGCAATCAGCCCCAGCATTTT
- TRBJ1-5 TRBV11-2 CASSSAGAGQPQHF TGTGCCAGCAGCTCCGCAGGGGCAGGTCAGCCCCAGCATTTT
TRBD2 TRBJ2-2 TRBV25-1 CASRTGTSTFPYTGELFF TGTGCCAGCAGGACCGGGACTAGCACTTTCCCCTACACCGGGGAGCTGTTTTTT
TRBD2 TRBJ2-3 TRBV19 CASSILAGTTDTQYF TGTGCCAGTAGTATACTAGCGGGGACCACAGATACGCAGTATTTT
- TRBJ2-5 TRBV18 CASSALPGTFRETQYF TGTGCCAGCTCAGCCCTGCCGGGGACATTCAGAGAGACCCAGTACTTC
- TRBJ2-7 TRBV28 CASSLSPRYEQYF TGTGCCAGCAGTTTATCCCCGCGTTACGAGCAGTACTTC
- TRBJ2-2 TRBV7-8 CASSPGPRATGELFF TGTGCCAGCAGCCCCGGGCCCAGGGCCACCGGGGAGCTGTTTTTT
TRBD1 TRBJ2-6 TRBV9 CASSVVNPGGFSASGANVLTF TGTGCCAGCAGCGTAGTGAATCCAGGGGGCTTTTCCGCCTCTGGGGCCAACGTCCTGACTTTC
TRBD2 TRBJ2-7 TRBV30 CAWSVRSWGGSYEQYF TGTGCCTGGAGTGTGAGGTCATGGGGCGGGAGTTACGAGCAGTACTTC
- TRBJ1-5 TRBV30 CAWNEDSNQPQHF TGTGCCTGGAATGAGGATAGCAATCAGCCCCAGCATTTT
- TRBJ2-1 TRBV18 CASSLTPSSYNEQFF TGTGCCAGCTCACTAACACCTAGCTCCTACAATGAGCAGTTCTTC
- TRBJ1-5 TRBV7-9 CASSPRDDQPQHF TGTGCCAGCAGCCCCAGGGATGATCAGCCCCAGCATTTT
- TRBJ2-3 TRBV29-1 CSVETAGTDTQYF TGCAGCGTTGAAACAGCTGGCACAGATACGCAGTATTTT
- TRBJ2-5 TRBV29-1 CSGALGVSPEETQYF TGCAGCGGCGCCCTCGGGGTGAGTCCTGAGGAGACCCAGTACTTC
- TRBJ2-3 TRBV29-1 CSAERGADTQYF TGCAGCGCCGAAAGGGGCGCAGATACGCAGTATTTT
TRBD1 TRBJ2-7 TRBV9 CASSVEGQGAEQYF TGTGCCAGCAGCGTAGAGGGACAGGGAGCCGAGCAGTACTTC
- TRBJ1-1 TRBV29-1 CSVDRQQATEAFF TGCAGCGTTGATAGGCAGCAGGCTACTGAAGCTTTCTTT
TRBD1 TRBJ1-1 TRBV7-9 CASSPQLRQGDEAFF TGTGCCAGCAGCCCCCAATTGAGACAGGGTGATGAAGCTTTCTTT
- TRBJ2-7 TRBV19 CASSIATGTYEQYF TGTGCCAGTAGTATAGCTACAGGAACTTACGAGCAGTACTTC
TRBD1 TRBJ2-1 TRBV19 CASSIDRDRGSYYNEQFF TGTGCCAGTAGTATTGACCGGGACAGGGGTAGTTACTACAATGAGCAGTTCTTC
TRBD1 TRBJ2-3 TRBV6-1 CASSEGTGSLTDTQYF TGTGCCAGCAGTGAAGGGACAGGGAGCCTCACAGATACGCAGTATTTT
TRBD2 TRBJ2-3 TRBV5-4 CASSPGSGSDTQYF TGTGCCAGCAGCCCAGGGAGCGGGAGTGATACGCAGTATTTT
TRBD2 TRBJ2-5 TRBV2 CASSPLAGGGRETQYF TGTGCCAGCAGCCCTCTAGCGGGGGGTGGTAGAGAGACCCAGTACTTC
TRBD1 TRBJ1-5 TRBV19 CASSIWGTGGNQPQHF TGTGCCAGTAGTATATGGGGGACAGGGGGCAATCAGCCCCAGCATTTT
- TRBJ2-7 TRBV6-5 CASRTGFYYEQYF TGTGCCAGCAGGACGGGATTTTACTACGAGCAGTACTTC
TRBD1 TRBJ1-5 TRBV6-1 CASSEATWGQGNNQPQHF TGTGCCAGCAGTGAAGCGACTTGGGGACAGGGAAACAATCAGCCCCAGCATTTT
- TRBJ2-7 TRBV4-1 CASSQAPDRPTYEQYF TGCGCCAGCAGCCAAGCCCCTGACAGGCCAACCTACGAGCAGTACTTC
- TRBJ1-2 TRBV28 CASSLRGYGYTF TGTGCCAGCAGTTTAAGAGGCTATGGCTACACCTTC
- TRBJ1-1 TRBV19 CAIQTGTYEAFF TGTGCCATACAGACCGGGACTTATGAAGCTTTCTTT
TRBD2 TRBJ2-5 TRBV19 CASSSGGRLKTQYF TGTGCCAGTAGTAGCGGGGGACGACTCAAGACCCAGTACTTC
- TRBJ2-1 TRBV5-4 CASSSTSYNEQFF TGTGCCAGCAGCTCGACTTCTTACAATGAGCAGTTCTTC
- TRBJ2-2 TRBV5-4 CASSYPGTTNTGELFF TGTGCCAGCAGCTACCCAGGGACAACTAACACCGGGGAGCTGTTTTTT
- TRBJ2-2 TRBV6-5 CASSPGMSTGELFF TGTGCCAGCAGTCCCGGGATGTCCACCGGGGAGCTGTTTTTT
TRBD1 TRBJ2-7 TRBV19 CASRPGQGRYEQYF TGTGCCAGTAGGCCGGGACAGGGGAGGTACGAGCAGTACTTC
TRBD1 TRBJ1-6 TRBV6-5 CASSYGEAGGGGLHF TGTGCCAGCAGTTACGGTGAAGCAGGGGGCGGGGGCCTCCACTTT
TRBD2 TRBJ2-3 TRBV7-2 CASTQRGGDTDTQYF TGTGCCAGCACTCAACGGGGGGGAGACACAGATACGCAGTATTTT
TRBD2 TRBJ2-7 TRBV25-1 CASRRTSLSYEQYF TGTGCCAGCAGGAGGACTAGCCTCTCCTACGAGCAGTACTTC
TRBD1 TRBJ2-5 TRBV5-6 CASSPRTGVRETQYF TGTGCCAGCAGCCCTCGGACAGGGGTGAGGGAGACCCAGTACTTC
TRBD2 TRBJ2-1 TRBV5-1 CASSPPGLGVVNEQFF TGCGCCAGCAGCCCGCCGGGACTAGGGGTTGTGAATGAGCAGTTCTTC
- TRBJ2-7 TRBV4-1 CASSQADSPTYEQYF TGCGCCAGCAGCCAAGCGGACAGCCCAACCTACGAGCAGTACTTC
- TRBJ2-6 TRBV9 CASSVGAGPGGANVLTF TGTGCCAGCAGCGTAGGGGCGGGACCTGGCGGGGCCAACGTCCTGACTTTC
- TRBJ1-3 TRBV15 CATSRDRGSGNTIYF TGTGCCACCAGCAGAGATAGAGGGTCTGGAAACACCATATATTTT
- TRBJ1-3 TRBV28 CASSLVTAGNTIYF TGTGCCAGCAGTTTAGTAACAGCTGGAAACACCATATATTTT
- TRBJ1-1 TRBV5-1 CASSLDRPNTEAFF TGCGCCAGCAGCTTGGACAGGCCGAACACTGAAGCTTTCTTT
TRBD1 TRBJ1-1 TRBV25-1 CASLRQGRPAEAFF TGTGCCAGCCTCCGACAGGGCCGACCCGCTGAAGCTTTCTTT
- TRBJ2-7 TRBV28 CASSSILLRSQYF TGTGCCAGCAGCTCTATTTTGTTGAGGTCCCAGTACTTC
- TRBJ1-3 TRBV6-5 CASTSYSGNTIYF TGTGCCAGCACTAGTTACTCTGGAAACACCATATATTTT
TRBD1 TRBJ2-3 TRBV5-1 CASSRDRVSDTQYF TGCGCCAGCAGCAGAGACAGGGTGTCAGATACGCAGTATTTT
- TRBJ2-7 TRBV29-1 CSVDKGGGSYEQYF TGCAGCGTTGACAAAGGGGGGGGCTCCTACGAGCAGTACTTC
- TRBJ2-7 TRBV30 CAWVGGISYEQYF TGTGCCTGGGTCGGAGGGATTTCCTACGAGCAGTACTTC
- TRBJ2-2 TRBV2 CASSEKRSNTGELFF TGTGCCAGCAGTGAGAAGCGATCGAACACCGGGGAGCTGTTTTTT
- TRBJ1-2 TRBV5-1 CASSLPGDFGGYTF TGCGCCAGCAGCCTGCCCGGGGACTTTGGGGGCTACACCTTC
- TRBJ2-7 TRBV6-1 CASSEAGGVYEQYF TGTGCCAGCAGTGAAGCAGGGGGGGTTTACGAGCAGTACTTC
- TRBJ1-2 TRBV5-1 CASSWDIGPMGGYTF TGCGCCAGCAGCTGGGACATCGGGCCTATGGGAGGCTACACCTTC
TRBD2 TRBJ2-5 TRBV10-3 CAIKRGGSQETQYF TGTGCCATCAAGCGGGGGGGATCCCAAGAGACCCAGTACTTC